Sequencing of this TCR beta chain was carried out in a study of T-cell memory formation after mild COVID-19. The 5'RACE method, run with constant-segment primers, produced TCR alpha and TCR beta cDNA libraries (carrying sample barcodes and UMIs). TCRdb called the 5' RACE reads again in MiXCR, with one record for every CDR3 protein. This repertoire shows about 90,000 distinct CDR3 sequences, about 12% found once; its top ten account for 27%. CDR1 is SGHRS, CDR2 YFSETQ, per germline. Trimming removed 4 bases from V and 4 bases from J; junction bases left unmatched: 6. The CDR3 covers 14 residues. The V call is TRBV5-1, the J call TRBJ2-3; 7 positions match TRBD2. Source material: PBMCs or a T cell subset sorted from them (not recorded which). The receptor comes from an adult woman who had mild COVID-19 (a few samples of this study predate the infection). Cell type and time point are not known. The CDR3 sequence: CASSPPSGADTQYF. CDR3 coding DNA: TGCGCCAGCAGCCCCCCTAGCGGAGCAGATACGCAGTATTTT.